This T cell receptor (beta chain) was found in a study of Ad26.COV2.S vaccination and SARS-CoV-2 variants. Treatment noted: about 20 received Ad26.COV2.S at low or high dose, single or two shots; several received placebo; per-sample allocation not given. Sample collection was performed on day 63 after the first vaccine or placebo injection. Produced via immunoSEQ multiplex PCR; TCRdb's table is partial and in-frame only. The sample shows approximately 300,000 clones, approximately 80% of them seen only once. CDR3 length: 16 residues. Trimming took 4 bases from V and 0 from J, leaving 14 bases between them. CDR1 and CDR2 (germline): SGHTA, FQGTGA.

This clonotype originated in a person between 18 and 60 years old who received the Ad26.COV2.S COVID-19 vaccine or a placebo. This material consisted of peripheral blood, taken in a trial of Ad26.COV2.S vaccine versus placebo. The rearrangement joins TRBV7-3 to TRBJ2-3; D may be TRBD2 (5 bases). CDR3 sequence: CASSSGVYTSTDTQYF. The CDR3 DNA sequence: TGTGCCAGCAGCTCCGGGGTTTATACTAGCACAGATACGCAGTATTTT.